The sequence of this T cell receptor (beta chain) was determined in a study of B cell selection in AIRE deficiency. Whole-study findings and limits: With only TCRbeta sequenced, around a third of shared healthy Treg sequences overlapped Tconv. Shared Treg sequences had shorter CDR3s, biased toward rearrangements with few non-templated insertions.

CD4+CD127+ cells were sorted as the conventional CD4 T cells. This clone was detected only once. Its cognate antigen is unknown. The CDR3 sequence is 17 residues long. Looked up from germline, CDR1 is SEHNR and CDR2 is FQNEAQ (reference sequence). V was pared by 1 base and J by 4 bases, with 4 bases of the junction left unmatched. In the source study's methods: Pooled conventional T cells gave about 1x10^5 patient and 130,000 to 150,000 donor TCRbeta sequences. The assay was immunoSEQ multiplex PCR, and TCRdb's table has in-frame clones only and misses some. V and J calls and clone size follow that table, whereas D and trimming were derived from the DNA. The table has roughly 25,000 clones, approximately 96% seen once.

The chain links TRBV7-9 to TRBJ2-3, with 14 positions matching TRBD2. The source material was conventional CD4+ T cells sorted from PBMCs. The TCR originated in a human donor with AIRE deficiency. CDR3 DNA sequence: TGTGCCAGCAGCTTAGGGGGACTAGCGGGAGAGGCAGATACGCAGTATTTT. Translating gives CASSLGGLAGEADTQYF.